The 5 T cell receptor beta chains below all came from one sample that was sequenced in a study of T cell responses to AZD1222 COVID-19 vaccine. The table came from immunoSEQ multiplex PCR; TCRdb's copy has only in-frame clones and leaves some out. The sample has 90,000 to 150,000 clones, roughly 90% seen once. The sample consisted of peripheral blood, taken on day 0 of AZD1222 vaccination. The receptor set was obtained from an adult in good health.

This sequence joins TRBV21-1 and TRBJ1-1. TRBV21-1 is described as a pseudogene. The CDR3 is made up of 11 amino acids. DNA for the CDR3: TGTGCCAGCATGCCCGCAGTCGAGGGCTTCTTT. Translating gives CASMPAVEGFF.

This clone has just one count. This chain connects TRBV30 to TRBJ2-3, with 10 bases matching TRBD2. Per germline, CDR1 GTSNPN and CDR2 SVGIG (reference sequence). The V and J ends lost 2 bases and 4 bases, in that order; junction bases with no gene match: 6. The CDR3 spans 15 residues. CDR3 nucleotides: TGTGCCTGGAGTCAACTAGCGGGAATCGCAGATACGCAGTATTTT. Translated, it gives CAWSQLAGIADTQYF. Looking up the rest from reference TRBV30 and TRBJ2-3 gives the full variable domain: SQTIHQWPATLVQPVGSPLSLECTVEGTSNPNLYWYRQAAGRGLQLLFYSVGIGQISSEVPQNLSASRPQDRQFILSSKKLLLSDSGFYLCAWSQLAGIADTQYFGPGTRLTVL.

The chain links TRBV10-1 to TRBJ1-2; D is unresolved. The CDR3 loop spans 13 amino acids. Trimming left V 2 bases short and J 1 base short, with 5 bases between. Germline V lookup: CDR1 WNHNN, CDR2 SYGVQD (reference sequence). The DNA for the CDR3 is TGCGCCAGCAGTGAGAACTTTAACTATGGCTACACCTTC. This encodes CASSENFNYGYTF.

The chain joins TRBV18 to TRBJ1-1; maybe TRBD1 (6 bases). The germline CDR1 and CDR2 sequences are KGHSH and LQKENI. The CDR3 sequence is 17 residues long. V was trimmed by 3 bases and J by 0 bases, leaving 17 bases between them. This CDR3 reads CASSPIGQSRMNTEAFF. CDR3 DNA sequence: TGTGCCAGCTCACCTATCGGACAGAGTAGGATGAACACTGAAGCTTTCTTT.

The V call is TRBV10-1, the J call TRBJ2-2; the match to TRBD1 covers 7 bases. Trimming cost V 5 bases and J 3 bases; bases outside gene matches: 3. CDR1 and CDR2 (germline): WNHNN, SYGVQD (reference sequence). CDR3 length equals 14 residues. DNA of the CDR3: TGCGCCAGCAGTTCAGACAGGGACACCGGGGAGCTGTTTTTT. It is translated as CASSSDRDTGELFF.